The 27 T cell receptor beta chains listed next were all sequenced from one sample in a study of T cell repertoires in cytomegalovirus infection. MiXCR, run by TCRdb on the reads, gives a single entry per CDR3 protein. The data contain about 680,000 distinct CDR3 sequences, 20% to 25% of them seen just once; the ten biggest clones take up approximately 8%. Sequencing used CD8+ T cells from PBMCs. The receptors shown here come from a human donor in good health (CMV status not recorded). Some clones in this sample may be carry-over from other donors' samples.

This clonotype showed up just a few times. CDR3 region: CASSYSAGNTYGYTF. The CDR3 coding sequence is TGTGCCAGCAGTTACTCCGCAGGGAATACCTATGGCTACACCTTC. The chain couples TRBV6-5 to TRBJ1-2; tentative D call: TRBD1 (5 bases). V was shortened by 0 bases and J by 4 bases, with 12 bases between the two germline ends. The V gene's germline CDR1 is MNHEY and CDR2 SVGAGI. The CDR3 length is 15 residues.

This clonotype was counted only a few times. The V call is TRBV6-5, the J call TRBJ2-1; D is unclear. Deletions cut 0 bases from V and 3 bases from J, with 12 bases between. The CDR3 is made up of 16 amino acids. Germline CDR1 MNHEY, CDR2 SVGAGI. The CDR3 DNA sequence: TGTGCCAGCAGTTACTCGGGTAAAGGGCACTACAATGAGCAGTTCTTC. Translating gives CASSYSGKGHYNEQFF.

The V and J genes are TRBV2 and TRBJ2-5; unclear D gene. The ends were cut back, 1 base at V and 5 bases at J, with 14 bases in the middle. Germline V gives CDR1 SNHLY, CDR2 FYNNEI. The CDR3 is 15 residues long. In DNA form, the CDR3 reads TGTGCCAGCAGTGAAGAAGGGTTTATTGGGGAGACCCAGTACTTC. Translation gives CASSEEGFIGETQYF.

The chain carries TRBV20-1 and TRBJ1-2, with D possibly being TRBD1 (6 bases). Germline assignment: CDR1 DFQATT and CDR2 SNEGSKA (reference sequence). The CDR3 is 15 residues long. V lost 8 bases, J lost 3 bases, and 22 bases lay in between. The CDR3 region has the DNA TGCAGTTTCGAGGGGGGGGCACAGGCTGACTATGGCTACACCTTC. Translation: CSFEGGAQADYGYTF.

This chain connects TRBV18 to TRBJ2-3; possibly TRBD2 for D (6 bases). The germline CDR1 and CDR2 sequences are KGHSH and LQKENI. The V end was cut by 6 bases, the J end by 6 bases, with 19 bases between. This CDR3 comprises 15 residues. As DNA, the CDR3 is TGTGCCAGCTCCCCCCCGGAAGGGAGGCTGGATACGCAGTATTTT. Protein sequence: CASSPPEGRLDTQYF.

This sequence joins TRBV2 and TRBJ1-1; maybe TRBD1 (6 bases). This CDR3 comprises 16 residues. Germline CDR1 is SNHLY and CDR2 is FYNNEI. The ends were cut back, 10 bases at V and 1 base at J, with 22 bases in the middle. The CDR3: CATGDRLITSNTEAFF. The DNA of the CDR3 is TGTGCCACTGGAGACAGGCTTATTACCTCGAACACTGAAGCTTTCTTT.

The CDR3 DNA reads TGCAGTGCTAGAGAGCACCCGGGTGGATACGAGCAGTACTTC. It is translated as CSAREHPGGYEQYF. The V gene is TRBV20-1, the J gene TRBJ2-7, with D unresolved. Germline assignment: CDR1 DFQATT and CDR2 SNEGSKA (reference sequence). V lost 0 bases and J 4 bases, leaving 13 bases between the germline ends. CDR3 length: 14 amino acids.

V and J are TRBV28 and TRBJ2-2; TRBD1 is a possible D gene (6 bases). This CDR3 region has 14 residues. CDR1 and CDR2 (germline): MDHEN, SYDVKM. Trimming took off 4 bases at V and 6 bases at J, with 12 bases between the two ends. CDR3 region: CASSSHRDPGELFF. The CDR3 DNA reads TGTGCCAGCAGTTCACACAGGGATCCCGGGGAGCTGTTTTTT.

This clonotype was seen more than once but under ten times. The V and J genes are TRBV20-1 and TRBJ2-3; D possibly corresponds to TRBD2 (5 bases). The CDR3 is 17 amino acids. Trimming cost V 3 bases and J 0 bases, with 19 bases left between them. Germline values: CDR1 DFQATT, CDR2 SNEGSKA (reference sequence). The CDR3 spells CSASTSGVVSSTDTQYF. DNA for the CDR3: TGCAGTGCTAGCACATCCGGGGTGGTCTCGAGCACAGATACGCAGTATTTT.

CDR3 nucleotides: TGTGCCAGCAGCTTGAGACAGGGGATTGAAAAACTGTTTTTT. Translated, it gives CASSLRQGIEKLFF. This rearrangement joins TRBV13 to TRBJ1-4, with 8 bases matching TRBD1. The CDR3 is 14 amino acids. Losses at the gene ends were 3 bases for V and 7 bases for J; bases not matched to a gene: 4. The germline V gene encodes CDR1 PRHDT and CDR2 FYEKMQ (reference sequence).

A few counts support this clonotype. V is TRBV28 and J is TRBJ2-7; TRBD1 might be the D (5 bases). Per the germline V gene, CDR1 is MDHEN and CDR2 is SYDVKM. The CDR3 length is 14 residues. The V end lost 3 bases, the J end lost 3 bases, and 12 bases lay between the germline ends. CDR3 nucleotides: TGTGCCAGCAGTTTGGTCGGACAACTCTACGAGCAGTACGTC. Its translation is CASSLVGQLYEQYV.

Only a few counts were recorded for this clonotype. V and J are TRBV7-9 and TRBJ2-7; 8 bases are shared with TRBD1. CDR1 is SEHNR, CDR2 FQNEAQ, per germline (reference sequence). The CDR3 spans 14 residues. V lost 1 base to trimming and J lost 5 bases; unmatched junction nucleotides: 4. CDR3 loop: CASSLGQGLDEQYF. Written as DNA, the CDR3 is TGTGCCAGCAGCTTAGGACAGGGGCTGGACGAGCAGTACTTC.

The chain recombines TRBV6-5 with TRBJ2-2; D call uncertain. The CDR3 has 15 amino acids. Germline assignment: CDR1 MNHEY and CDR2 SVGAGI. The germline V and J ends were trimmed by 6 bases and 6 bases, with 17 bases remaining between them. The CDR3 DNA reads TGTGCCAGCAGCGGTGAGAGGATAGGCGCCGGGGAGCTGTTTTTT. As protein: CASSGERIGAGELFF.

The gene calls are TRBV2 and TRBJ1-5; D is uncertain. Trimming left V 8 bases short and J 4 bases short, with 12 bases between. The CDR3 is 13 residues long. The germline gives CDR1 SNHLY, CDR2 FYNNEI. In DNA form, the CDR3 reads TGTGCCAGCCAGAACGTCCCGAATCAGCCCCAGCATTTT. Its protein product is CASQNVPNQPQHF.

This clonotype is a singleton in its sample. J is TRBJ2-1 and V is TRBV15; 7 bases align to TRBD1. Germline V gene sequence: CDR1 LNHNV, CDR2 YYDKDF (reference sequence). With 4 bases clipped from V and 3 bases from J, the junction kept 3 bases outside the gene matches. This CDR3 has 14 amino acids. CDR3 coding DNA: TGTGCCACCAGCATCGACAGGGACTACAATGAGCAGTTCTTC. Protein: CATSIDRDYNEQFF. Filled out from reference TRBV15 and TRBJ2-1, the complete variable domain reads DAMVIQNPRYQVTQFGKPVTLSCSQTLNHNVMYWYQQKSSQAPKLLFHYYDKDFNNEADTPDNFQSRRPNTSFCFLDIRSPGLGDTAMYLCATSIDRDYNEQFFGPGTRLTVL.

There are a few counts of this clonotype. The chain couples TRBV20-1 to TRBJ1-2; 8 bases align to TRBD1. In germline, CDR1 is DFQATT, CDR2 SNEGSKA (reference sequence). V lost 5 bases, J lost 4 bases, and 9 bases stayed unmatched. The CDR3 length is 14 residues. DNA for the CDR3: TGCAGTGCTTTTACAGGGGGAGGTAGCTATGGCTACACCTTC. Its protein product is CSAFTGGGSYGYTF.

This clonotype has a handful of counts. CDR3 nucleotides: TGTGCCAGCAGCTTACATAGGGGAGGAGAGACCCAGTACTTC. This sequence encodes CASSLHRGGETQYF. The V call is TRBV7-8, the J call TRBJ2-5; tentative D call: TRBD2 (6 bases). Germline V CDR1 and CDR2: SGHVS, FQNEAQ. The CDR3 extends over 14 amino acids. Between the trimmed V and J ends, which lost 2 bases and 4 bases, there was a span of 11 bases. The variable domain in full, with the rest retrieved from reference TRBV7-8 and TRBJ2-5, is GAGVSQSPRYKVAKRGQDVALRCDPISGHVSLFWYQQALGQGPEFLTYFQNEAQLDKSGLPSDRFFAERPEGSVSTLKIQRTQQEDSAVYLCASSLHRGGETQYFGPGTRLLVL.

This clonotype came up a few times. The rearrangement uses TRBV10-2 and TRBJ2-1; D possibly corresponds to TRBD2 (6 bases). The V end was cut by 0 bases, the J end by 6 bases, with 12 bases between. The germline CDR1 and CDR2 sequences are WSHSY and SAAADI. The CDR3 is 15 amino acids. CDR3 loop: CASSESFAGINEQFF. CDR3 nucleotides: TGCGCCAGCAGTGAGTCGTTTGCGGGGATCAATGAGCAGTTCTTC.

This clonotype has a count of ten or more. The V call is TRBV7-2, the J call TRBJ2-1; TRBD2 matches at 14 bases. This CDR3 has 16 residues. V was pared by 5 bases and J by 4 bases, with 4 bases of the junction left unmatched. In germline, CDR1 is SGHTA, CDR2 FQGNSA. CDR3 coding DNA: TGTGCCAGCAGCGAAGGACTAGCGGGGGGATACAATGAGCAGTTCTTC. It codes for CASSEGLAGGYNEQFF.

J is TRBJ2-7 and V is TRBV6-5, with D perhaps TRBD2 (5 bases). This CDR3 comprises 13 residues. The germline V and J ends were trimmed by 0 bases and 4 bases, with 7 bases remaining between them. Germline V gene lookup returns CDR1 MNHEY and CDR2 SVGAGI. The CDR3 loop reads CASSYSGRYEQYV. CDR3 bases: TGTGCCAGCAGTTACTCGGGGAGATACGAGCAGTACGTC.

The chain employs TRBV20-1 and TRBJ2-5, with D tentatively TRBD2 (6 bases). In germline, CDR1 is DFQATT, CDR2 SNEGSKA (reference sequence). This CDR3 is built from 15 residues. V was cut by 0 bases and J by 6 bases, with 17 bases left in between. CDR3 in amino acids: CSARDFDSGGQTQYF. CDR3 bases: TGCAGTGCTAGAGATTTCGACTCAGGAGGGCAGACCCAGTACTTC.

This clonotype was counted at least ten times. The V and J genes are TRBV7-2 and TRBJ1-5, with 8 positions matching TRBD1. The V gene end was trimmed by 5 bases and the J gene end by 6 bases; junction bases not matched to a gene: 9. The CDR3 extends over 15 amino acids. Germline-derived CDR1 and CDR2 are SGHTA and FQGNSA. The CDR3 spells CASSGRRGTGQPQHF. The CDR3 DNA sequence: TGTGCCAGCAGCGGGAGGAGGGGGACAGGTCAGCCCCAGCATTTT. Full variable domain (outside the CDR3, taken from reference TRBV7-2 and TRBJ1-5): GAGVSQSPSNKVTEKGKDVELRCDPISGHTALYWYRQSLGQGLEFLIYFQGNSAPDKSGLPSDRFSAERTGGSVSTLTIQRTQQEDSAVYLCASSGRRGTGQPQHFGDGTRLSIL.

V is TRBV29-1 and J is TRBJ2-2; D is ambiguous. Germline CDR1 is SQVTM and CDR2 is ANQGSEA. The V and J ends lost 1 base and 2 bases respectively, with 8 bases between them. This CDR3 is built from 14 residues. The CDR3 protein is CSVEGDSNTGELFF. The CDR3 DNA is TGCAGCGTTGAAGGGGATTCCAACACCGGGGAGCTGTTTTTT.

The chain links TRBV6-5 to TRBJ2-2; 8 nucleotides line up with TRBD2. Germline loops: CDR1 MNHEY, CDR2 SVGAGI. The V segment lost 6 bases and the J segment 4 bases; nucleotides outside the gene matches: 10. There are 16 residues in the CDR3. The CDR3 region has the DNA TGTGCCAGCAGCCCCAGGCGGGGGGCAGCCACCGGGGAGCTGTTTTTT. Protein product: CASSPRRGAATGELFF.

This clonotype has just a few counts. V is TRBV2 and J is TRBJ2-3; D call uncertain. CDR3 length equals 15 residues. Germline CDR1 SNHLY, CDR2 FYNNEI. V dropped 8 bases and J dropped 0 bases, with 15 bases sitting between them. CDR3 loop: CASPLRLTSTDTQYF. CDR3 in DNA: TGTGCCAGCCCCCTGAGGCTAACTAGCACAGATACGCAGTATTTT.

With regard to this clonotype: The junction departs from germline at one end; a sequencing error may be responsible. The V and J genes are TRBV7-2 and TRBJ2-3, with TRBD2 matching over 12 bases. This CDR3 has 18 amino acids. Germline-derived CDR1 and CDR2 are SGHTA and FQGNSA. The CDR3 sequence: CVSSYQASGGALVDTQYF. The CDR3 nucleotides read TGTGTCAGCAGCTACCAGGCTAGCGGGGGGGCCCTTGTAGATACGCAGTATTTT.

The chain combines TRBV7-9 with TRBJ2-7; 7 bases agree with TRBD1. The CDR3 has 16 amino acids. Per the germline V gene, CDR1 is SEHNR and CDR2 is FQNEAQ (reference sequence). Trimming at V came to 4 bases and at J to 3 bases, leaving 12 bases not matched to a gene. The CDR3 DNA reads as TGTGCCAGCAGCTCAACGATTGGGACAGACGACTACGAGCAGTACTTC. It specifies CASSSTIGTDDYEQYF.